Listed below are T cell receptor beta chains from one sample, sequenced in a study of radiotherapy plus CTLA-4 blockade in lung cancer. Assay: immunoSEQ multiplex PCR; the TCRdb copy retains only in-frame clones and omits some. The repertoire includes about 82,000 clones, approximately 75% of them detected once, and over 12% sits in the top ten. Sequences were derived from peripheral blood, sampled from a patient treated with radiotherapy plus ipilimumab. The receptors here all came from a human donor with non-small cell lung cancer that progressed on radiotherapy plus ipilimumab. Both conserved end residues are part of each CDR3. The D gene is left open where the match is weak. Expanded clones get a size class; other rows say once, few or many, or leave the size out.

>few|.|TRBV7-2|TRBJ2-3
CASTITDTQYF
TGTGCCAGCACCATCACAGATACGCAGTATTTT
>few|.|TRBV7-8|TRBJ2-3
CASSSRQGGEVPDTQYF
TGTGCCAGCAGCTCGCGCCAAGGGGGAGAGGTCCCAGATACGCAGTATTTT
>few|TRBD1|TRBV28|TRBJ2-7
CASLRTGASREQYF
TGTGCCAGCCTCCGGACAGGGGCCTCTCGCGAGCAGTACTTC
>.|.|TRBV2|TRBJ2-6
CASQGMTSGANVLTF
TGTGCCAGCCAGGGTATGACCTCTGGGGCCAACGTCCTGACTTTC
>.|.|TRBV4-3|TRBJ1-2
CASSQERGGGYTF
TGCGCCAGCAGCCAAGAGAGGGGTGGGGGCTACACCTTC
>.|.|TRBV25-1|TRBJ1-2
CASRNDRNYGYTF
TGTGCCAGCAGGAACGACAGAAACTATGGCTACACCTTC
>many|.|TRBV5-4|TRBJ1-4
CASSFGGGNEKLFF
TGTGCCAGCAGCTTCGGAGGGGGGAATGAAAAACTGTTTTTT
>.|.|TRBV2|TRBJ1-1
CASSAKGYGTEAFF
TGTGCCAGCAGTGCAAAGGGGTATGGCACTGAAGCTTTCTTT
>.|.|TRBV2|TRBJ2-1
CASRGDAGAGNEQFF
TGTGCCAGCAGGGGGGACGCGGGGGCGGGGAATGAGCAGTTCTTC
>.|.|TRBV9|TRBJ1-3
CASSSYSGNTIYF
TGTGCCAGCAGCAGCTACTCTGGAAACACCATATATTTT
>.|.|TRBV7-9|TRBJ2-3
CASSSHRGYGLTDTQYF
TGTGCCAGCAGCTCTCATCGGGGGTATGGCCTCACAGATACGCAGTATTTT
>once|.|TRBV7-8|TRBJ1-1
CASSLVRTPNTEAFF
TGTGCCAGCAGCTTAGTACGGACGCCCAACACTGAAGCTTTCTTT